Following are 14 T cell receptor beta chains from one sample sequenced in a study of early T cells in non-severe SARS-CoV-2 infection. From the 5' RACE reads, TCRdb called clonotypes with MiXCR, one entry per CDR3 protein. The sample lists 55,000 to 65,000 distinct CDR3 sequences; under 15% were seen once. Sequenced: whole blood. These TCRs come from an adult who was a healthcare worker with PCR-confirmed SARS-CoV-2 infection or an uninfected control (not recorded which).

This clonotype has just a few counts. V and J are TRBV5-6 and TRBJ1-1, with 7 bases matching TRBD1. The CDR3 is 15 residues long. The ends lost 0 bases at V and 0 bases at J; junction bases unmatched: 2. CDR1 is SGHDT, CDR2 YYEEEE, per germline. The CDR3: CASSLVDRVNTEAFF. CDR3 nucleotide sequence: TGTGCCAGCAGCTTGGTTGACAGGGTGAACACTGAAGCTTTCTTT.

This sequence joins TRBV28 and TRBJ1-1; no clear D gene. The V gene lost 6 bases and the J gene lost 6 bases, with 11 bases spanning the gap. Germline V CDR1 and CDR2: MDHEN, SYDVKM. The CDR3 has 12 amino acids. The CDR3, as DNA: TGTGCCAGCAGCATATCAATGGCTGAAGCTTTCTTT. Protein sequence: CASSISMAEAFF.

This clonotype was found many times. The rearrangement uses TRBV6-6 and TRBJ2-7; D call uncertain. V was shortened by 0 bases and J by 4 bases, with 7 bases between the two germline ends. Germline-derived CDR1 and CDR2 are MNHNY and SVGAGI (reference sequence). This CDR3 region has 13 residues. DNA of the CDR3: TGTGCCAGCAGTTACTCCGTTGCATACGAGCAGTACTTC. This sequence encodes CASSYSVAYEQYF.

This chain joins TRBV9 and TRBJ2-5; a possible D gene is TRBD2 (5 bases). Trimming removed 0 bases from V and 2 bases from J, with 5 bases in between. The CDR3 has 13 residues. Germline loops: CDR1 SGDLS, CDR2 YYNGEE. The CDR3 reads CASSVGGQETQYF. The DNA of the CDR3 is TGTGCCAGCAGCGTAGGAGGGCAAGAGACCCAGTACTTC.

Regarding this clonotype: A much larger clone differs by one base, so this may be a read error. The chain employs TRBV3-1 and TRBJ1-3, with unresolved D. The CDR3 has 16 residues. Per germline, CDR1 LGHDT and CDR2 YNNKEL (reference sequence). CDR3 sequence reads: CSSSHPDLHSGNTIYF. DNA for the CDR3: TGTTCCAGCAGCCATCCGGACCTCCACTCTGGAAACACCATATATTTT.

This clonotype was seen a few times. This chain links TRBV14 with TRBJ1-4; perhaps TRBD1 as D (5 bases). The CDR3 runs 15 residues. Germline V gene data show CDR1 as SGHDN and CDR2 as FVKESK. Trimming removed 4 bases at V and 6 bases at J, with 15 bases between. The DNA of the CDR3 is TGTGCCAGCAGCCCAGCCGGACGGGGGGATGAAAAACTGTTTTTT. Encoded protein: CASSPAGRGDEKLFF. The complete variable domain, with remaining parts taken from reference TRBV14 and TRBJ1-4, reads EAGVTQFPSHSVIEKGQTVTLRCDPISGHDNLYWYRRVMGKEIKFLLHFVKESKQDESGMPNNRFLAERTGGTYSTLKVQPAELEDSGVYFCASSPAGRGDEKLFFGSGTQLSVL.

The V gene is TRBV14, the J gene TRBJ1-6; D remains unclear. There are 15 residues in the CDR3. The germline gives CDR1 SGHDN, CDR2 FVKESK. Trimming left V 0 bases short and J 7 bases short, with 10 bases between. This chain's CDR3 is CASSQDLARNSPLHF. The CDR3 DNA follows: TGTGCCAGCAGCCAAGATTTAGCCAGGAATTCACCCCTCCACTTT.

This clonotype has a handful of counts. The rearrangement joins TRBV29-1 to TRBJ2-1; no clear D gene. Germline CDR1 and CDR2: SQVTM and ANQGSEA. V lost 3 bases to trimming and J lost 4 bases, with 7 bases between them. The CDR3 totals 12 residues. CDR3 in amino acids: CSVDRRYNEQFF. The CDR3, as DNA: TGCAGCGTTGACAGGAGATACAATGAGCAGTTCTTC.

There are many counts of this clonotype. The V and J genes are TRBV20-1 and TRBJ2-1, with a tentative D call TRBD2 (6 bases). Trimming removed 7 bases from V and 5 bases from J, with 9 bases in between. Germline CDR1 DFQATT, CDR2 SNEGSKA (reference sequence). The CDR3 length is 11 residues. The DNA for the CDR3 is TGCAGTGGGGCGGGGAACAATGAGCAGTTCTTC. This codes for CSGAGNNEQFF.

This clonotype was detected many times. This chain joins TRBV30 and TRBJ2-1; D remains ambiguous. Deletions cut 7 bases from V and 7 bases from J, with 11 bases between. The V gene's germline CDR1 is GTSNPN and CDR2 SVGIG (reference sequence). This CDR3 spans 11 amino acids. Here the CDR3 reads CASLWVNEQFF. In nucleotides, the CDR3 is TGTGCCTCACTTTGGGTGAATGAGCAGTTCTTC.

This clonotype was counted many times. The V and J genes are TRBV30 and TRBJ2-7; possibly TRBD1 for D (7 bases). V was trimmed by 5 bases and J by 3 bases, leaving 14 bases between them. From germline, CDR1 is GTSNPN and CDR2 SVGIG (reference sequence). The CDR3 has 13 residues. The CDR3 loop is CAWAGQSVYEQYF. The CDR3 nucleotides read TGTGCCTGGGCGGGACAGAGTGTCTACGAGCAGTACTTC.

This clonotype showed up many times. The rearrangement uses TRBV6-6 and TRBJ1-1; possible D gene TRBD1, 6 bases. V was trimmed by 7 bases and J by 3 bases, leaving 15 bases between them. The CDR3 sequence is 14 residues long. Germline V gene sequence: CDR1 MNHNY, CDR2 SVGAGI (reference sequence). CDR3 sequence reads: CASIGQSKDTEAFF. In DNA, the CDR3 is TGTGCCAGCATCGGACAGTCGAAGGACACTGAAGCTTTCTTT.

This clonotype was counted between two and nine times. The V gene is TRBV7-2, the J gene TRBJ2-5, with D tentatively TRBD2 (5 bases). V dropped 3 bases and J dropped 6 bases, with 5 bases sitting between them. CDR3 size: 11 residues. Germline values: CDR1 SGHTA, CDR2 FQGNSA. CDR3 in DNA: TGTGCCAGCAGCTTCGGGAAGACCCAGTACTTC. Translating it yields CASSFGKTQYF.

This clonotype has at least ten counts. V usage is TRBV7-2 and J usage is TRBJ1-1; D unclear. The CDR3 is 14 amino acids. Germline V gene data show CDR1 as SGHTA and CDR2 as FQGNSA. V was clipped by 7 bases and J by 0 bases, with 12 bases between them. CDR3 residues: CASTLLDMNTEAFF. CDR3 nucleotides: TGTGCCAGCACGCTCCTCGACATGAACACTGAAGCTTTCTTT. Together with reference TRBV7-2 and TRBJ1-1, the CDR3 gives the full variable domain: GAGVSQSPSNKVTEKGKDVELRCDPISGHTALYWYRQSLGQGLEFLIYFQGNSAPDKSGLPSDRFSAERTGGSVSTLTIQRTQQEDSAVYLCASTLLDMNTEAFFGQGTRLTVV.